This TCR beta chain appears in the sequencing data of a study of early T cells in non-severe SARS-CoV-2 infection. The protocol attached unique molecular identifiers to individual cDNA molecules. TCRdb independently ran MiXCR on the 5' RACE reads; one entry per CDR3 protein. The sample lists about 110,000 distinct CDR3 sequences, over 10% occurring once. This CDR3 is 16 amino acids long. Germline V CDR1 and CDR2: LGHNA, YNFKEQ. J lost 7 bases, V lost 1 base, and 7 bases had no gene match. Sequenced material: whole blood, taken at baseline. This rearrangement joins TRBV4-2 to TRBJ1-2; 12 nucleotides align to TRBD1. This clonotype was obtained from an adult who was a healthcare worker with PCR-confirmed SARS-CoV-2 infection or an uninfected control (not recorded which). This CDR3 is CASSQAPGQGAAGYTF. CDR3 DNA sequence: TGTGCCAGCAGCCAAGCCCCGGGACAGGGGGCGGCTGGCTACACCTTC.